A single sample is the source of the 32 T cell receptor beta chains below, sequenced in a study of T cells in localized non-small cell lung cancer. Measured with immunoSEQ multiplex PCR; TCRdb has only the in-frame clones, and not every one. The data hold just over 20,000 clones, with 85% to 90% observed a single time. The sample in question was PBMCs, obtained before any cancer treatment. These receptors were obtained from a woman aged 40-70 years with stage II squamous cell lung carcinoma.

V gene TRBV2 combines with J gene TRBJ1-5; a weak D match, TRBD1 (5 bases). V lost 6 bases to trimming and J lost 2 bases, with 8 bases between them. The germline V gene encodes CDR1 SNHLY and CDR2 FYNNEI. The CDR3 runs to 13 residues. This CDR3 reads CASRRDGNQPQHF. CDR3 coding DNA: TGTGCCAGCAGAAGGGACGGCAATCAGCCCCAGCATTTT.

This chain uses TRBV15 with TRBJ1-1; unclear D gene. The germline gives CDR1 LNHNV, CDR2 YYDKDF (reference sequence). This CDR3 has 14 amino acids. Trimming took off 8 bases at V and 7 bases at J, with 20 bases between the two ends. The CDR3 here is CATEAARRANEAFF. The CDR3 region has the DNA TGTGCCACCGAAGCCGCCAGGAGGGCTAATGAAGCTTTCTTT.

With regard to this clone: Within the sample, other DNA sequences also encode this same CDR3. V is TRBV27 and J is TRBJ1-1; 8 bases are shared with TRBD1. There are 14 residues in the CDR3. CDR1 is MNHEY and CDR2 is SMNVEV in the germline V gene (reference sequence). J was trimmed by 1 base and V by 7 bases; bases with no gene match: 5. The CDR3 spells CASNRQGPNTEAFF. The CDR3 DNA follows: TGTGCCAGCAACCGACAGGGGCCGAACACTGAAGCTTTCTTT.

This clone was recorded once. The V call is TRBV19, the J call TRBJ2-3; D call uncertain. V was shortened by 5 bases and J by 7 bases, with 10 bases between the two germline ends. CDR3 length equals 12 residues. Germline loops: CDR1 LNHDA, CDR2 SQIVND (reference sequence). CDR3 loop: CASSPTGNTQYF. For the CDR3, the DNA is TGTGCCAGTAGTCCTACGGGTAATACGCAGTATTTT.

This clone was recorded once. The CDR3 here is CASSLEPGSIDGYTF. CDR3 coding DNA: TGTGCCAGCAGCTTGGAACCAGGGTCGATCGATGGCTACACCTTC. J is TRBJ1-2 and V is TRBV5-4, with a tentative D call TRBD1 (5 bases). Trimming pared 0 bases from V and 6 bases from J, leaving 15 bases between. Looked up from germline, CDR1 is SGHNT and CDR2 is YYREEE (reference sequence). The CDR3 contains 15 residues.

This chain links TRBV28 with TRBJ1-2; D may be TRBD1 (5 bases). The CDR3 is 14 residues long. Germline V gene data show CDR1 as MDHEN and CDR2 as SYDVKM. Trimming removed 2 bases at V and 0 bases at J, with 7 bases between. The CDR3 spells CASSLGAANYGYTF. The CDR3 DNA reads TGTGCCAGCAGTTTAGGGGCGGCTAACTATGGCTACACCTTC.

The rearrangement uses TRBV7-3 and TRBJ2-3; perhaps TRBD1 as D (6 bases). The CDR3 runs to 15 residues. Trimming stripped 0 bases from V and 5 bases from J, with 12 bases between. The germline gives CDR1 SGHTA, CDR2 FQGTGA. The CDR3 bases are TGTGCCAGCAGCTTAACTGGGGGCCGGGGAGATACGCAGTATTTT. Protein product: CASSLTGGRGDTQYF. The whole variable domain, filled in from reference TRBV7-3 and TRBJ2-3, reads GAGVSQTPSNKVTEKGKYVELRCDPISGHTALYWYRQSLGQGPEFLIYFQGTGAADDSGLPNDRFFAVRPEGSVSTLKIQRTERGDSAVYLCASSLTGGRGDTQYFGPGTRLTVL.

In regard to this clone: The junction differs from germline at one of its ends, possibly a read error. This rearrangement joins TRBV5-6 to TRBJ2-7; D ambiguous. This CDR3 has 10 amino acids. The germline CDR1 and CDR2 sequences are SGHDT and YYEEEE. The CDR3 loop is CASSLGARDF. CDR3 nucleotides: TGTGCCAGCAGCTTGGGGGCCCGGGACTTC.

This chain joins TRBV30 and TRBJ2-7; no definite D call. Looked up from germline, CDR1 is GTSNPN and CDR2 is SVGIG (reference sequence). This CDR3 has 15 residues. Trimming cost V 1 base and J 2 bases, with 15 bases left between them. DNA of the CDR3: TGTGCCTGGAGTGAGCCCCGTAGCAAAGCCTACGAGCAGTACTTC. It is translated as CAWSEPRSKAYEQYF.

The rearrangement joins TRBV6-5 to TRBJ1-1, with D possibly matching TRBD1 (6 bases). Trimming removed 6 bases from V and 0 bases from J, with 14 bases in between. CDR3 length: 15 amino acids. Germline V gene lookup returns CDR1 MNHEY and CDR2 SVGAGI. CDR3 loop: CASRESDRLNTEAFF. In DNA form, the CDR3 reads TGTGCCAGCAGGGAGTCAGACAGGCTGAACACTGAAGCTTTCTTT.

The rearrangement links TRBV19 to TRBJ2-2, with D perhaps TRBD1 (5 bases). V lost 3 bases, J lost 0 bases, and 11 bases lay in between. The CDR3 totals 16 residues. Germline values: CDR1 LNHDA, CDR2 SQIVND (reference sequence). The CDR3 coding sequence is TGTGCCAGTAGTATCCTCCCGACAGCGAACACCGGGGAGCTGTTTTTT. This sequence encodes CASSILPTANTGELFF. Full variable domain (missing parts from reference TRBV19 and TRBJ2-2): DGGITQSPKYLFRKEGQNVTLSCEQNLNHDAMYWYRQDPGQGLRLIYYSQIVNDFQKGDIAEGYSVSREKKESFPLTVTSAQKNPTAFYLCASSILPTANTGELFFGEGSRLTVL.

The rearrangement links TRBV5-1 to TRBJ1-3; D uncertain. Trimming left V 0 bases short and J 2 bases short, with 12 bases between. Per germline, CDR1 SGHRS and CDR2 YFSETQ. The CDR3 totals 16 residues. CDR3 nucleotides: TGCGCCAGCAGCTTGGTTCCAGGTTCAACTGGAAACACCATATATTTT. This sequence encodes CASSLVPGSTGNTIYF.

The rearrangement uses TRBV7-9 and TRBJ1-4, with 8 positions matching TRBD1. With V trimmed by 5 bases and J by 5 bases, 7 bases remained unmatched. The CDR3 is 15 amino acids. Germline assignment: CDR1 SEHNR and CDR2 FQNEAQ (reference sequence). The CDR3 loop is CASSTGQVDNEKLFF. The CDR3 region has the DNA TGTGCCAGCAGCACGGGACAGGTCGACAATGAAAAACTGTTTTTT.

The rearrangement uses TRBV21-1 and TRBJ1-5; no DNA check was done on the table's D call, TRBD1. TRBV21-1 is a pseudogene. This CDR3 is 14 amino acids long. CDR3 sequence (DNA): TGTGCCAGCAGCAACCACAGGGTCGTTCAGCCCCAGCATTTT. Its protein product is CASSNHRVVQPQHF.

This clone was seen a few times. V usage is TRBV28 and J usage is TRBJ1-5; D uncertain. V was clipped by 4 bases and J by 9 bases, with 13 bases between them. Germline V gene data show CDR1 as MDHEN and CDR2 as SYDVKM. The CDR3 extends over 13 amino acids. CDR3 sequence (DNA): TGTGCCAGCAGTTCGGGCCAAAATGGGCCCCAGCATTTT. Its protein product is CASSSGQNGPQHF.

About this clone itself: At one of its ends the junction is not consistent with the germline gene, which may arise from a read error. The chain recombines TRBV27 with TRBJ2-7; D remains ambiguous. The CDR3 spans 15 residues. Germline CDR1 MNHEY, CDR2 SMNVEV (reference sequence). The CDR3 loop reads CASSLSGVGVYEQYF. The DNA of the CDR3 is TGTGCCAGCAGTCTATCTGGGGTTGGGGTGTACGAGCAGTACTTC.

The chain uses TRBV7-9 and TRBJ2-5; 8 nucleotides agree with TRBD1. CDR3 size: 14 residues. J was trimmed by 5 bases and V by 3 bases; bases with no gene match: 5. Germline CDR1 SEHNR, CDR2 FQNEAQ (reference sequence). The CDR3, as DNA: TGTGCCAGCAGCTTCGGAACAGGGGGGGAGACCCAGTACTTC. Protein: CASSFGTGGETQYF.

This clone was counted between two and nine times. The chain carries TRBV28 and TRBJ1-1; D unclear. CDR3 length: 12 amino acids. V was cut by 6 bases and J by 4 bases, with 9 bases left in between. Per the germline V gene, CDR1 is MDHEN and CDR2 is SYDVKM. The CDR3 DNA is TGTGCCAGCAGCCGCCGGAGCACTGAAGCTTTCTTT. Translated: CASSRRSTEAFF.

The chain links TRBV25-1 to TRBJ1-2; the match to TRBD1 covers 7 bases. V shed 5 bases, J shed 3 bases, and the junction held 6 bases outside the gene matches. CDR1 MGHDK and CDR2 SYGVNS come from the germline V gene. CDR3 length equals 14 residues. CDR3 bases: TGTGCCAGCAGTCCACGGGACAGATACTATGGCTACACCTTC. This gives the protein CASSPRDRYYGYTF.

The chain employs TRBV30 and TRBJ2-2, with TRBD2 matching over 7 bases. CDR1 is GTSNPN and CDR2 is SVGIG in the germline V gene (reference sequence). This CDR3 is 14 amino acids long. V shed 3 bases and J 2 bases; nucleotides not matched to a gene: 3. CDR3 in amino acids: CAWRSGANTGELFF. As DNA, the CDR3 is TGTGCCTGGAGGAGCGGGGCCAACACCGGGGAGCTGTTTTTT.

The chain is built from TRBV19 and TRBJ1-5, with no clear D. Germline V gives CDR1 LNHDA, CDR2 SQIVND (reference sequence). The ends were cut back, 5 bases at V and 7 bases at J, with 9 bases in the middle. There are 12 residues in the CDR3. Here the CDR3 reads CASSDPDQPQHF. CDR3 nucleotides: TGTGCCAGTAGTGATCCAGACCAGCCCCAGCATTTT.

The V call is TRBV19, the J call TRBJ1-1; D might be TRBD1 (6 bases). Germline V lookup: CDR1 LNHDA, CDR2 SQIVND (reference sequence). This CDR3 spans 15 amino acids. V lost 7 bases, J lost 3 bases, and 18 bases lay in between. CDR3 in DNA: TGTGCCAGTAAGGGCAGTGGGGGGCGGGACACTGAAGCTTTCTTT. This gives the protein CASKGSGGRDTEAFF.

The chain carries TRBV6-1 and TRBJ2-1, with D tentatively TRBD1 (6 bases). Germline V gives CDR1 MNHNS, CDR2 SASEGT. This CDR3 is 15 amino acids long. The V gene lost 6 bases and the J gene lost 4 bases, with 16 bases spanning the gap. For the CDR3, the DNA is TGTGCCAGCAGGTTCCGGGACAACCCATACAATGAGCAGTTCTTC. It codes for CASRFRDNPYNEQFF.

This chain links TRBV7-9 with TRBJ2-3; D is uncertain. Germline CDR1 reads SEHNR; CDR2 reads FQNEAQ (reference sequence). The CDR3 consists of 12 residues. Trimming took off 4 bases at V and 2 bases at J, with 4 bases between the two ends. DNA for the CDR3: TGTGCCAGCAGCTCTACCACAGATACGCAGTATTTT. This gives the protein CASSSTTDTQYF. Variable domain in full (rest from reference TRBV7-9 and TRBJ2-3): DTGVSQNPRHKITKRGQNVTFRCDPISEHNRLYWYRQTLGQGPEFLTYFQNEAQLEKSRLLSDRFSAERPKGSFSTLEIQRTEQGDSAMYLCASSSTTDTQYFGPGTRLTVL.

This sequence joins TRBV7-2 and TRBJ2-1; 7 nucleotides line up with TRBD2. There are 16 residues in the CDR3. Per the germline V gene, CDR1 is SGHTA and CDR2 is FQGNSA. V lost 7 bases and J lost 3; bases outside the gene matches: 12. The CDR3: CASKMAGDSIYNEQFF. In DNA form, the CDR3 reads TGTGCCAGCAAAATGGCGGGGGATAGTATCTACAATGAGCAGTTCTTC.

The rearrangement uses TRBV2 and TRBJ1-2; weak D call: TRBD1 (5 bases). Germline V lookup: CDR1 SNHLY, CDR2 FYNNEI. Between the trimmed V and J ends, which lost 7 bases and 6 bases, there was a span of 9 bases. The CDR3 runs to 11 residues. CDR3 residues: CASTGPHGYTF. CDR3 nucleotides: TGTGCCAGCACAGGGCCCCATGGCTACACCTTC.

This clone has only one observation. This sequence joins TRBV7-9 and TRBJ2-1, with D maybe TRBD2 (6 bases). Trimming shortened V by 5 bases and J by 10 bases, and 18 bases separated the two germline ends. CDR3 size: 14 residues. The germline CDR1 and CDR2 sequences are SEHNR and FQNEAQ (reference sequence). CDR3 bases: TGTGCCAGCAGCCCTCGGTCCTCTAGCGTCGAGCAGTTCTTC. Amino acid sequence: CASSPRSSSVEQFF.

The chain is built from TRBV4-2 and TRBJ2-5; 11 bases line up with TRBD2. Trimming at V came to 0 bases and at J to 4 bases, leaving 1 base not matched to a gene. The CDR3 spans 15 residues. CDR1 is LGHNA, CDR2 YNFKEQ, per germline. The CDR3 bases are TGTGCCAGCAGCCAAGAACTAGCGGGAGTAGAGACCCAGTACTTC. Translation gives CASSQELAGVETQYF.

The rearrangement joins TRBV14 to TRBJ1-2, with TRBD1 matching 7 bases. The CDR3 runs 13 residues. Germline trimming cut 7 bases from V and 4 bases from J; bases unmatched to any gene: 6. Germline lookup yields CDR1 SGHDN and CDR2 FVKESK. Here the CDR3 reads CASNKTGFYGYTF. Written as DNA, the CDR3 is TGTGCCAGCAACAAGACAGGGTTCTATGGCTACACCTTC. Based on the CDR3 plus reference TRBV14 and TRBJ1-2, the full variable domain is EAGVTQFPSHSVIEKGQTVTLRCDPISGHDNLYWYRRVMGKEIKFLLHFVKESKQDESGMPNNRFLAERTGGTYSTLKVQPAELEDSGVYFCASNKTGFYGYTFGSGTRLTVV.

The rearrangement uses TRBV6-5 and TRBJ1-1; D may be TRBD1 (5 bases). CDR1 is MNHEY, CDR2 SVGAGI, per germline. The CDR3 contains 14 residues. V was clipped by 0 bases and J by 8 bases, with 13 bases between them. CDR3 DNA sequence: TGTGCCAGCAGTTACTCGACAGAGGGCTCCGAAGCTTTCTTT. Residues: CASSYSTEGSEAFF.

The chain carries TRBV9 and TRBJ2-1; 8 bases agree with TRBD2. CDR1 is SGDLS and CDR2 is YYNGEE in the germline V gene. The CDR3 covers 17 residues. Trimming at V came to 4 bases and at J to 0 bases, leaving 9 bases not matched to a gene. The DNA of the CDR3 is TGTGCCAGCAGCACTAATCTAGCGGGCGGCTCCTACAATGAGCAGTTCTTC. This encodes CASSTNLAGGSYNEQFF.

This clone came up once. The chain carries TRBV7-9 and TRBJ1-5; TRBD1 agrees at 7 bases. J gave up 0 bases and V 11 bases, and 4 bases lay outside the gene matches. The germline V gene has CDR1 SEHNR and CDR2 FQNEAQ (reference sequence). There are 13 residues in the CDR3. The chain's CDR3 is CAAGGDSNQPQHF. In DNA, the CDR3 is TGTGCCGCAGGGGGGGATAGCAATCAGCCCCAGCATTTT.